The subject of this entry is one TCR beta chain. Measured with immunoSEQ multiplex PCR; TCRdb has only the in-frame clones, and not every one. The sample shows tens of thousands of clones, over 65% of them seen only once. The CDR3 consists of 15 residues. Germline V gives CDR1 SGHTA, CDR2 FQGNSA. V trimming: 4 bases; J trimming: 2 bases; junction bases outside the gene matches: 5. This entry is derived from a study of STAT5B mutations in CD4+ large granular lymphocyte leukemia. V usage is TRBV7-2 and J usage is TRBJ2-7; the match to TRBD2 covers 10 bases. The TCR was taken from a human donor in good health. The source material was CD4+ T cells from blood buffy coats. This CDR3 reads CASSSVAGGTYEQYF. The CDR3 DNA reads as TGTGCCAGCAGCTCGGTAGCGGGGGGTACCTACGAGCAGTACTTC.